These T cell receptor beta chains were read from a single sample in a study of radiotherapy plus CTLA-4 blockade in lung cancer. Data came from immunoSEQ multiplex PCR; TCRdb stores just in-frame clones and leaves some out. The repertoire holds over 100,000 clones, with over 65% as singletons. The specimen comprised peripheral blood, sampled from a patient treated with radiotherapy plus ipilimumab. Receptor source: a human donor with non-small cell lung cancer that progressed on radiotherapy plus ipilimumab. Some clones in this sample may be carry-over from other donors' samples. The CDR3 runs from the conserved cysteine through the conserved F or W.

j_call cdr3_length v_call cdr3_aa
TRBJ2-1 11 TRBV2 CAGGWTHEQFF
TRBJ1-3 14 TRBV10-3 CAIKFQLGGNTIYF
TRBJ1-4 16 TRBV19 CASSMGSGTGGEKLFF
TRBJ2-1 16 TRBV14 CASSQVRTGSYNEQFF
TRBJ2-2 15 TRBV29-1 CSAARDSANTGELFF
TRBJ1-3 11 TRBV12-5 CATSFGNTIYF
TRBJ2-7 15 TRBV27 CASSDRTLEPYEQYF
TRBJ1-1 13 TRBV30 CAWSQSGDTEAFF
TRBJ1-2 15 TRBV5-1 CASSLDRTEGDGYTF
TRBJ1-2 15 TRBV19 CASRGEWASDYGYTF
TRBJ2-6 15 TRBV19 CASSHRVIGANVLTF
TRBJ1-5 15 TRBV7-9 CASSPGTANNQPQHF
TRBJ2-2 15 TRBV6-5 CASSYQPSNTGELFF
TRBJ1-1 13 TRBV2 CASSEGANTEAFF
TRBJ2-2 16 TRBV11-3 CASSFGAASNTGELFF
TRBJ1-5 14 TRBV27 CASSLAGGVQPQHF
TRBJ2-7 11 TRBV30 CAWTTGVEQYF
TRBJ2-1 15 TRBV6-4 CASSVTSGGLNEQFF